The rows below give T cell receptor beta chains drawn from one sample of a study of cytomegalovirus exposure and HLA in healthy donors. TCRdb keeps only in-frame clones here, not all; method: immunoSEQ multiplex PCR. The sample includes over 150,000 clones, about 77% of them seen just once. The material sequenced was PBMCs. The receptors come from a woman under 40 in good health and CMV-seronegative. Each CDR3 is given with its conserved first and last residue. A D gene is named only where the DNA matches it firmly. Not all rows give a size; the values are once, few, many and, for expanded clones, a class.

d_gene,j_gene,v_gene,abundance,len,CDR3nt,CDR3aa
-,TRBJ2-2,TRBV5-1,-,19,TGCGCCAGCAGCTTTAGATTGGGAGCGGTGCGCGCGAACACCGGGGAGCTGTTTTTT,CASSFRLGAVRANTGELFF
-,TRBJ2-6,TRBV5-1,few,17,TGCGCCAGCAGCCCTGATCAAGCCGGCTCTGGGGCCAACGTCCTGACTTTC,CASSPDQAGSGANVLTF
-,TRBJ1-2,TRBV6-5,-,13,TGTGCCAGCAACGGGGGGGTAGACTATGGCTACACCTTC,CASNGGVDYGYTF
-,TRBJ2-1,TRBV29-1,-,13,TGCAGCGTTGAACTGGACAGCAACAATGAGCAGTTCTTC,CSVELDSNNEQFF
TRBD1,TRBJ2-7,TRBV5-6,-,15,TGTGCCAGCACCGTATTGACAGGGGGCTCCAACGAGCAGTACTTC,CASTVLTGGSNEQYF
-,TRBJ2-5,TRBV18,once,14,TGTGCCAGCTCACCACAGGGACCCGGGGGGACCCAGTACTTC,CASSPQGPGGTQYF
-,TRBJ1-1,TRBV18,-,13,TGTGCCAGCTCGCCCGGGTCGAACACTGAAGCTTTCTTT,CASSPGSNTEAFF
-,TRBJ2-1,TRBV19,-,13,TGTGCCAGTAGTATCGCGGGTGTGAATGAGCAGTTCTTC,CASSIAGVNEQFF
TRBD1,TRBJ1-4,TRBV18,-,17,TGTGCCAGCTCAGATCCGGGACAGGGGGCGATGGATGAAAAACTGTTTTTT,CASSDPGQGAMDEKLFF
-,TRBJ1-1,TRBV11-2,-,13,TGTGCCAGCAGCTCGACAGTGAACACTGAAGCTTTCTTT,CASSSTVNTEAFF
TRBD1,TRBJ1-5,TRBV10-3,-,15,TGTGCCACCGACAACCGACAGGGAGGCAATCAGCCCCAGCATTTT,CATDNRQGGNQPQHF
TRBD1,TRBJ1-1,TRBV5-1,-,12,TGCGCCAGCAGCCCCCAGGGGGGCGAAGCTTTCTTT,CASSPQGGEAFF
-,TRBJ1-1,TRBV5-6,-,12,TGTGCCAGCAGCAAGCGGACCCCGTTTGCTTTCTTT,CASSKRTPFAFF
-,TRBJ1-1,TRBV6-6,-,12,TGTGCCAGCAGTTACTCTGGGGGGTGGGCTTTCTTT,CASSYSGGWAFF
TRBD2,TRBJ2-7,TRBV29-1,-,15,TGCAGCGTTGCGGGTACTAGCGGGAGAGGGCACGAGCAGTACTTC,CSVAGTSGRGHEQYF
-,TRBJ1-5,TRBV18,-,13,TGTGCCAGCTCACACAGGGACAATCAGCCCCAGCATTTT,CASSHRDNQPQHF
-,TRBJ2-6,TRBV2,-,14,TGTGCCAGCAGTGTATCCTCTGGGGCCAACGTCCTGACTTTC,CASSVSSGANVLTF
-,TRBJ2-1,TRBV9,-,17,TGTGCCAGCAGCGTGAACCGTCGGACAGCGAGTTACAATGAGCAGTTCTTC,CASSVNRRTASYNEQFF
-,TRBJ2-3,TRBV6-4,-,13,TGTGCCAGCAGCGGGAGCCGGGCAGATACGCAGTATTTT,CASSGSRADTQYF
-,TRBJ2-1,TRBV6-5,-,12,TGTGCCAGCAGTCTTAGCGGAAATGAGCAGTTCTTC,CASSLSGNEQFF
-,TRBJ1-1,TRBV27,-,13,TGTGCCAGCAGTTTATCCAGGTCGACTGAAGCTTTCTTT,CASSLSRSTEAFF
-,TRBJ1-5,TRBV5-1,-,15,TGCGCCAGCAGCCCGGACAGCTATAGCAATCAGCCCCAGCATTTT,CASSPDSYSNQPQHF
-,TRBJ1-1,TRBV4-1,once,16,TGCGCCAGCAGCCCCCCAAAAAGGGGCGTGAACACTGAAGCTTTCTTT,CASSPPKRGVNTEAFF
-,TRBJ2-3,TRBV29-1,-,13,TGCAGCGTTGCCCGAACTACCACAGATACGCAGTATTTT,CSVARTTTDTQYF
-,TRBJ2-7,TRBV19,-,14,TGTGCCAGTAGTATCTCGGCCGGGTCCTACGAGCAGTACTTC,CASSISAGSYEQYF
-,TRBJ1-6,TRBV7-2,-,13,TGTGCCAGCAGCCGGGACATAAATTCACCCCTCCACTTT,CASSRDINSPLHF
TRBD1,TRBJ2-7,TRBV9,-,15,TGTGCCAGCAGCGTAGGACAGGGGGCGACCTACGAGCAGTACTTC,CASSVGQGATYEQYF
-,TRBJ2-5,TRBV14,-,11,TGTGCCAGCAGTCGCGGTACCGACCAATACTTC,CASSRGTDQYF
-,TRBJ1-2,TRBV25-1,-,14,TGTGCCAGCAGTTCGAAAAATGACTTATATGGCTACCCCTTC,CASSSKNDLYGYPF
TRBD1,TRBJ1-6,TRBV29-1,-,16,TGCAGCGTGGAAACGCTAGGGACAGTATATAATTCACCCCTCCACTTT,CSVETLGTVYNSPLHF
TRBD2,TRBJ2-5,TRBV6-1,-,15,TGTGCCAGCAGTCTCGCGGGAGGGCGCCAAGAGACCCAGTACTTC,CASSLAGGRQETQYF
-,TRBJ1-3,TRBV20-1,-,11,TGCAGTGGTTTGAGCAGGGGTACCATATATTTT,CSGLSRGTIYF
-,TRBJ1-2,TRBV9,-,12,TGTGCCAGCAGCACTGCGGGAGATGGCTACACCTTC,CASSTAGDGYTF
-,TRBJ1-4,TRBV2,-,18,TGTGCCAGCAGTTGGACATCGCCTTCGGGTGTAACTAATGAAAAACTGTTTTTT,CASSWTSPSGVTNEKLFF
TRBD2,TRBJ2-3,TRBV7-2,-,16,TGTGCCAGCAGCTTAGAGCTAGCGGGAGGAGCAGATACGCAGTATTTT,CASSLELAGGADTQYF
-,TRBJ2-1,TRBV2,-,15,TGTGCCAACCGCGGTGGTCGCGGGTCCTACAATGAGCAGTTCTTC,CANRGGRGSYNEQFF
TRBD2,TRBJ2-3,TRBV5-4,-,16,TGTGCCAGCAGCTCCGGGACTAGCGGGGGGTCAGATACGCAGTATTTT,CASSSGTSGGSDTQYF
TRBD2,TRBJ2-1,TRBV18,-,15,TGTGCCAGCTCACCACCGGGGCTAGCGGGGAATGAGCAGTTCTTC,CASSPPGLAGNEQFF
TRBD1,TRBJ2-5,TRBV7-9,-,14,TGTGCCAGCAGCTTCGGACAGGTCCAAGAGACCCAGTACTTC,CASSFGQVQETQYF
TRBD1,TRBJ1-1,TRBV7-9,-,12,TGTGCCAGCAGCTTACAACAGGGGAAAGCTTTCTTT,CASSLQQGKAFF
TRBD1,TRBJ2-7,TRBV28,once,16,TGTGCCAGCAGTTTAAACCCCCGGGACAGCCGCTACGAGCAGTACTTC,CASSLNPRDSRYEQYF
TRBD2,TRBJ2-1,TRBV10-3,-,14,TGTGCCATCAATCTGCGGGGGGCTAGGGATGAGCAGTTCTTC,CAINLRGARDEQFF
TRBD1,TRBJ2-4,TRBV5-1,-,16,TGCGCCAGCAGCTTTGGGACAGGAGGAACCAAAAACATTCAGTACTTC,CASSFGTGGTKNIQYF
TRBD1,TRBJ1-5,TRBV18,-,15,TGTGCCAGCTCACCCACAACAGGGGGCGGTCAGCCCCAGCATTTT,CASSPTTGGGQPQHF
-,TRBJ2-2,TRBV18,-,17,TGTGCCAGCTCACCCAACTATCAGGGCGTCGGCACCGGGGAGCTGTTTTTT,CASSPNYQGVGTGELFF
TRBD2,TRBJ2-3,TRBV5-1,-,14,TGCGCCAGCAGCCAGGGACTAGCGGCAGATACGCAGTATTTT,CASSQGLAADTQYF
-,TRBJ1-3,TRBV7-2,-,19,TGTGCCAGCAGCTTAGTAGCCTTCGACAGGCTGGGCTCTGGAAACACCATATATTTT,CASSLVAFDRLGSGNTIYF
-,TRBJ2-2,TRBV7-3,-,15,TGTGCCAGCAGCCCCAGGTCAGGCTCAGCCGGGGAGCTGTTTTTT,CASSPRSGSAGELFF
TRBD1,TRBJ2-7,TRBV4-2,-,16,TGTGCCAGCAGACTCCGACCGGGACAGGGCACCTACGAGCAGTACTTC,CASRLRPGQGTYEQYF
-,TRBJ1-1,TRBV6-5,few,13,TGTGCCAGCAGTACGACATGGGGGAGGGAAGCTTTCTTT,CASSTTWGREAFF
-,TRBJ1-2,TRBV5-1,-,12,TGCGCCAGCAGCTTGACAGGTCGCGGCTACCCCTTC,CASSLTGRGYPF
-,TRBJ1-3,TRBV28,-,16,TGTGCCAGCAGTTTAGGAGCCTTCACTTCTGGAAACACCATATATTTT,CASSLGAFTSGNTIYF
TRBD1,TRBJ1-1,TRBV18,-,14,TGTGCCAGCAATTCGGGACAGACGAACACTGAAGCTTTCTTT,CASNSGQTNTEAFF